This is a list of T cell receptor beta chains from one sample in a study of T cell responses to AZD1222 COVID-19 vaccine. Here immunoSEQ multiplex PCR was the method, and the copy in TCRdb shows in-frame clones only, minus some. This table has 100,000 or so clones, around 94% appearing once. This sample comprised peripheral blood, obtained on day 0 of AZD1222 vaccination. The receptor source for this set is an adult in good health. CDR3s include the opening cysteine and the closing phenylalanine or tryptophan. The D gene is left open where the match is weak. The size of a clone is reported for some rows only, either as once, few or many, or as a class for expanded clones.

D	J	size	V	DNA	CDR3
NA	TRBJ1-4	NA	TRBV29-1	TGCAGCGTTATCCACGAACGTGAAAAACTGTTTTTT	CSVIHEREKLFF
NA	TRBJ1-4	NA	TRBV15	TGTGCCACCAGCGGGGTCTTAGTGGGGAATGAAAAACTGTTTTTT	CATSGVLVGNEKLFF
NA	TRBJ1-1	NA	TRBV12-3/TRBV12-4	TGTGCCAGCAGGGACGACACGAGGACTGAAGCTTTCTTT	CASRDDTRTEAFF
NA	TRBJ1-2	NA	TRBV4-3	TGCGCCAGCAGCCAAGGCCGGGAAAACTATGGCTACACCTTC	CASSQGRENYGYTF
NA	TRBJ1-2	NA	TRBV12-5	TGTGCTAGTGGTTTGGTTCAGGGAATATGGAGGTATGGCTACACCTTC	CASGLVQGIWRYGYTF
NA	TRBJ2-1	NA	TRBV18	TGTGCCAGCTCACCAGAGTCTGGGGGCCGGATCAATGAGCAGTTCTTC	CASSPESGGRINEQFF
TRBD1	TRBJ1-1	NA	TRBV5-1	TGCGCCAGCAGCTTGGAGTACAGGGGATTTATGAACACTGAAGCTTTCTTT	CASSLEYRGFMNTEAFF
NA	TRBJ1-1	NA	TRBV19	TGTGCCAGTAGTATAGATCGAGGGAAAGCTTTCTTT	CASSIDRGKAFF
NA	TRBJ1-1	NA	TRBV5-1	TGCGCCAGCAGCTTGGGGGTTCAAAACACTGAAGCTTTCTTT	CASSLGVQNTEAFF
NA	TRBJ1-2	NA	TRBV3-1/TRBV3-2	TGTGCCAGCAGCCAAAACCAACAATCCCGCTATGGCTACACCTTC	CASSQNQQSRYGYTF
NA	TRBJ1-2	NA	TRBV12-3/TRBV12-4	TGTGCCAGCAGTTTAACCCGGTCCTATGGCTACACCTTC	CASSLTRSYGYTF
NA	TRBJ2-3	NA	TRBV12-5	TGTGCTAGTGGTCTCCAAACTGGGGCAGATACGCAGTATTTT	CASGLQTGADTQYF
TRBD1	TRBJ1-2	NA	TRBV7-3	TGCGCCAGCAGCTTAGACAGGGCGGGTGGCTACACCTTC	CASSLDRAGGYTF
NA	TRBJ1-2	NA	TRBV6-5	TGTGCCAGCAGTTACTCGAGACCCGGGGCGAGTGGCTACACCTTC	CASSYSRPGASGYTF
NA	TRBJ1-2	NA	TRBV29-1	TGCAGCGTCGCCAGGGGAGGGGGTTATGGCTACACCTTC	CSVARGGGYGYTF
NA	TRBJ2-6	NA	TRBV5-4	TGTGCCAGCAGCTTGGGTGGGGCCGGGGCCAACGTCCTGACTTTC	CASSLGGAGANVLTF
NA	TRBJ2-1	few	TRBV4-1	TGCGCCAGCAGCCAAGCCCCAAGGACGGGTGAGCAGTTCTTC	CASSQAPRTGEQFF
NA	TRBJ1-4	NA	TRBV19	TGTGCCAGTAGTGTTCCGGGACGGGAAAATGAAAAACTGTTTTTT	CASSVPGRENEKLFF
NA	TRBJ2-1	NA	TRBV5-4	TGTGCCAGCAGCTTTGGCGGACCCAGTGGGTACAATGAGCAGTTCTTC	CASSFGGPSGYNEQFF
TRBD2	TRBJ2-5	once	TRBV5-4	TGTGCCAGCAGCTTGAAACTAGCGGAAGAGACCCAGTACTTC	CASSLKLAEETQYF
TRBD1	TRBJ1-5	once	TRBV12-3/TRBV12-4	TGTGCCAGCAGACAGGGGGATCAGCCCCAGCATTTT	CASRQGDQPQHF
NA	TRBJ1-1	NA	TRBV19	TGTGCCAGTAGTATGAGCTTCGAAGTACCTGAAGCTTTCTTT	CASSMSFEVPEAFF
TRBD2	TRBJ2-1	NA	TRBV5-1	TGCGCCAGCAGCTCAACAATGCCGGGACTAGGACCAAGTGAGCAGTTCTTC	CASSSTMPGLGPSEQFF
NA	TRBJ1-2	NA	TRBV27	TGTGCCAGCAGTTTAGGTGGCAGGGGCTATGGCTACACCTTC	CASSLGGRGYGYTF
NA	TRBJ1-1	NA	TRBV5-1	TGCGCCAGCAGCTTGAGGGGATCGGACACTGAAGCTTTCTTT	CASSLRGSDTEAFF
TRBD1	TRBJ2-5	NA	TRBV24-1	TGTGCCACCAGTGATTTTGGAAGACAGGGAAAGTGGATCCAGTACTTC	CATSDFGRQGKWIQYF
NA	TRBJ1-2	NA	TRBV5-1	TGCGCCAGCAGTGCAGACTCTAACTATGGCTACACCTTC	CASSADSNYGYTF
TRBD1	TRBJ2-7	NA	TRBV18	TGTGCCAGCTCACCGGACAGGGGCGTTTCCTACGAGCAGTACTTC	CASSPDRGVSYEQYF
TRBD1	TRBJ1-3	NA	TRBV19	TGTGCCAGTAGTACCCGGGACAGGGTTCTGTCTGGAAACACCATATATTTT	CASSTRDRVLSGNTIYF
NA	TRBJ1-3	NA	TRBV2	TGTGCCAGCAGTTTTTCCTACCCAGGGAACTCTGGAAACACCATATATTTT	CASSFSYPGNSGNTIYF
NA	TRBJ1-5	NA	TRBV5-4	TGTGCCAGCAGTTCCGGGCCCCAGACGGGACCCCAGCATTTT	CASSSGPQTGPQHF
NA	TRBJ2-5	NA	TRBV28	TGTGCCAGCAGCTCCCCGAGTTCTGAGACCCAGTACTTC	CASSSPSSETQYF
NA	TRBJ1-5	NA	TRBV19	TGTGCCAGTAGTATAGGGGGAACCAATCAGCCCCAGCATTTT	CASSIGGTNQPQHF